Included here is one T cell receptor (beta chain) sequence, with context. Its antigen is currently unknown. With 0 bases removed from V and 0 bases from J, the gap between germline ends came to 9 bases. The germline gives CDR1 SGHTA, CDR2 FQGNSA. The CDR3 has 15 residues. This specimen comes from a study of lymphopenia after photon versus proton radiotherapy. Overall study results and limits: Survival link was tested only in deceased patients; proton benefit remains a possibility. Photon-treated patients lost naive T cells and TCR diversity; proton-treated stayed stable. After lymphocyte nadir, photon-treated repertoires showed oligoclonal expansion, especially CD8+ Temra. In patients who died, overall survival fell as post-nadir TCR diversity dropped more.

Some clones are missing from TCRdb's copy, which holds only in-frame ones; the method was immunoSEQ multiplex PCR. The sample has roughly 4,500 clones, 60% to 80% seen once. The TCR comes from a man older than 75 with esophageal cancer. The rearrangement joins TRBV7-2 to TRBJ2-7; no clear D gene. Sequencing used peripheral blood, obtained from a patient treated with proton-based radiotherapy. The CDR3 spells CASSLATAVSYEQYF. In DNA, the CDR3 is TGTGCCAGCAGCTTAGCCACCGCGGTCTCCTACGAGCAGTACTTC. The variable domain in full, completed from reference TRBV7-2 and TRBJ2-7, reads GAGVSQSPSNKVTEKGKDVELRCDPISGHTALYWYRQSLGQGLEFLIYFQGNSAPDKSGLPSDRFSAERTGGSVSTLTIQRTQQEDSAVYLCASSLATAVSYEQYFGPGTRLTVT.